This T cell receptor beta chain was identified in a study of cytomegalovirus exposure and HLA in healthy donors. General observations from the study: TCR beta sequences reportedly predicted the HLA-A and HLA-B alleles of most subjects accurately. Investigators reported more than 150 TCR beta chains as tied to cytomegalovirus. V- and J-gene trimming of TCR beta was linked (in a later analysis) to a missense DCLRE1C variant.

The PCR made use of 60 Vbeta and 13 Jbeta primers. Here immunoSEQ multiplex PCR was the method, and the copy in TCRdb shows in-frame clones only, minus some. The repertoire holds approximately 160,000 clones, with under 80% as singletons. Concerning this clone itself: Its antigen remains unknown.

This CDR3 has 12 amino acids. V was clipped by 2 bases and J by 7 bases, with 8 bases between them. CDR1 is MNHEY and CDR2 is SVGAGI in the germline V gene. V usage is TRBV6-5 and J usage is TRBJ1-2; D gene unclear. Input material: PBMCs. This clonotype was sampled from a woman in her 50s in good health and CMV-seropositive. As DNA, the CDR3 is TGTGCCAGCAGTTACGCGGGGTCTGGCTACACCTTC. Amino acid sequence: CASSYAGSGYTF.